The 27 T cell receptor beta chains below come from one sample, sequenced in a study of T cells after yellow fever vaccination. In TCRdb, the 5' RACE reads were re-called with MiXCR into one record per CDR3 protein. The profile covers 400,000 or so distinct CDR3 sequences, with about 17% appearing a single time and over 15% taken by the ten largest. Sequencing was performed on PBMCs, taken before the yellow fever booster vaccination. Receptors were obtained from a man aged 18 to 35 who received the YFV17D yellow fever vaccine.

This clonotype was seen more than once but under ten times. This rearrangement joins TRBV6-1 to TRBJ2-7; D might be TRBD2 (6 bases). V lost 7 bases and J 5 bases, leaving 18 bases between the germline ends. This CDR3 has 14 residues. Per germline, CDR1 MNHNS and CDR2 SASEGT. CDR3 in amino acids: CASNTPWRDHEQYV. The CDR3 DNA reads as TGTGCCAGCAACACCCCTTGGAGGGACCACGAGCAGTACGTC.

The chain couples TRBV29-1 to TRBJ2-7; D remains ambiguous. The germline V and J ends were trimmed by 2 bases and 7 bases, with 6 bases remaining between them. CDR1 is SQVTM, CDR2 ANQGSEA, per germline. The CDR3 is 10 amino acids. Here the CDR3 DNA reads TGCAGCGTTGAATTTGGGGAGCAGTACTTC. Its translation: CSVEFGEQYF.

V gene TRBV9 combines with J gene TRBJ2-3; TRBD2 matches at 11 bases. Germline CDR1 is SGDLS and CDR2 is YYNGEE. The V and J ends lost 0 bases and 6 bases, in that order; junction bases with no gene match: 6. The length of the CDR3 is 16 residues. The CDR3 DNA sequence: TGTGCCAGCAGCGTAGAGGTAGCGGGGGGGCTGGATACGCAGTATTTT. Protein sequence: CASSVEVAGGLDTQYF.

CDR3 in DNA: TGCAGTGCAGACAGGGGTGCTACTGGAAACACCATATATTTT. This gives the protein CSADRGATGNTIYF. V gene TRBV20-1 combines with J gene TRBJ1-3; 8 bases map to TRBD1. Per germline, CDR1 DFQATT and CDR2 SNEGSKA (reference sequence). The CDR3 extends over 14 amino acids. V lost 6 bases, J lost 2 bases, and 6 bases stayed unmatched.

This clonotype was detected ten times or more. V is TRBV5-1 and J is TRBJ2-2, with a tentative D call TRBD1 (6 bases). V shed 2 bases and J shed 4 bases, with 9 bases lying between them. Germline CDR1 is SGHRS and CDR2 is YFSETQ. The CDR3 length is 14 residues. The CDR3 is CASSFPTGTGELFF. CDR3 coding DNA: TGCGCCAGCAGCTTCCCGACAGGCACCGGGGAGCTGTTTTTT.

This sequence joins TRBV5-1 and TRBJ2-3; possibly TRBD2 for D (5 bases). V dropped 4 bases and J dropped 2 bases, with 17 bases sitting between them. The CDR3 has 16 amino acids. Germline V gene lookup returns CDR1 SGHRS and CDR2 YFSETQ. The CDR3 DNA reads as TGCGCCAGCAGCACCGCCATCAACGGGATCACAGATACGCAGTATTTT. This codes for CASSTAINGITDTQYF.

This clonotype was seen more than once but under ten times. The gene calls are TRBV5-1 and TRBJ1-1; possibly TRBD1 for D (5 bases). The ends were cut back, 0 bases at V and 1 base at J, with 10 bases in the middle. The CDR3 is 15 amino acids. Germline CDR1 SGHRS, CDR2 YFSETQ. CDR3 nucleotide sequence: TGCGCCAGCAGCTTGGAACAGGCGGCGAACACTGAAGCTTTCTTT. Protein: CASSLEQAANTEAFF.

The V gene is TRBV6-6, the J gene TRBJ1-2, with D tentatively TRBD1 (5 bases). Trimming took 8 bases from V and 6 from J, leaving 10 bases between them. Germline CDR1 and CDR2: MNHNY and SVGAGI (reference sequence). The CDR3 consists of 11 residues. The CDR3 DNA sequence: TGTGCCAGCTCGGAGGGGAATGGCTACACCTTC. Amino acid sequence: CASSEGNGYTF.

This clonotype was seen a few times. The chain carries TRBV4-1 and TRBJ2-7; 7 nucleotides match TRBD2. Germline-derived CDR1 and CDR2 are MGHRA and YSYEKL. The CDR3 sequence is 15 residues long. Trimming took 4 bases from V and 5 from J; bases not matched to a gene: 11. The CDR3 reads CASSLGGRGTDEQYF. In nucleotides, the CDR3 is TGCGCCAGCAGCCTGGGAGGGCGGGGGACGGACGAGCAGTACTTC.

This clonotype appeared a few times. V usage is TRBV10-2 and J usage is TRBJ1-1; tentatively, D is TRBD1 (5 bases). The germline CDR1 and CDR2 sequences are WSHSY and SAAADI. The CDR3 runs 15 residues. Trimming removed 3 bases from V and 1 base from J, with 12 bases in between. This CDR3 is CASSDQGAGNTEAFF. The CDR3 bases are TGCGCCAGCAGTGATCAGGGCGCGGGGAACACTGAAGCTTTCTTT.

The V and J genes are TRBV7-2 and TRBJ2-5; D gene uncertain. The V and J ends lost 2 bases and 2 bases respectively, with 9 bases between them. CDR1 and CDR2 from the germline V gene are SGHTA and FQGNSA. This CDR3 is 14 amino acids long. The CDR3 nucleotides are TGTGCCAGCAGCTTAATGTCTGTACAAGAGACCCAGTACTTC. This codes for CASSLMSVQETQYF.

The genes are TRBV24-1 and TRBJ2-5; D tentatively reads TRBD1 or TRBD2 (6 bases each). CDR3 length: 15 amino acids. V dropped 3 bases and J dropped 2 bases, with 12 bases sitting between them. From germline, CDR1 is KGHDR and CDR2 SFDVKD. CDR3 DNA: TGTGCCACCAGTGATGGGGGGCAAGATCAAGAGACCCAGTACTTC. Encoded protein: CATSDGGQDQETQYF.

This clonotype was found a few times. CDR3 amino acids: CASSLGVRQPQHF. As DNA, the CDR3 is TGTGCCAGCAGTTTAGGGGTTCGACAGCCCCAGCATTTT. The chain is built from TRBV6-6 and TRBJ1-5; perhaps TRBD1 as D (5 bases). The CDR3 loop spans 13 amino acids. V shed 4 bases and J shed 7 bases, with 11 bases lying between them. Germline V CDR1 and CDR2: MNHNY, SVGAGI (reference sequence).

The chain uses TRBV18 and TRBJ2-3; possible D gene TRBD1, 5 bases. Germline lookup yields CDR1 KGHSH and CDR2 LQKENI. Trimming left V 4 bases short and J 6 bases short, with 17 bases between. The CDR3 loop spans 15 amino acids. Written as DNA, the CDR3 is TGTGCCAGCTCACTTAGACGGCTCAGGGTGGATACGCAGTATTTT. Translation: CASSLRRLRVDTQYF.

The V and J genes are TRBV10-3 and TRBJ1-2; 7 nucleotides agree with TRBD1. The V and J ends lost 6 bases and 10 bases, in that order; junction bases with no gene match: 11. Germline CDR1 reads ENHRY; CDR2 reads SYGVKD. The CDR3 runs 13 residues. Written as DNA, the CDR3 is TGTGCCATCAGCGGCGGGGACAGAGGGGCCTACACCTTC. It codes for CAISGGDRGAYTF.

About this clonotype: A much bigger clone sits one base away, suggesting this may be a read error. The V and J genes are TRBV27 and TRBJ2-7; D is unclear. The CDR3 has 14 residues. The germline CDR1 and CDR2 sequences are MNHEY and SMNVEV (reference sequence). With 7 bases removed from V and 0 bases from J, the gap between germline ends came to 13 bases. CDR3 protein: CASTFGGNSYEQYF. CDR3 coding DNA: TGTGCCAGCACTTTCGGTGGTAACTCCTACGAGCAGTACTTC.

This clonotype was observed a handful of times. The V call is TRBV6-1, the J call TRBJ1-2; 10 bases fit TRBD1. J was trimmed by 8 bases and V by 6 bases; bases with no gene match: 6. Germline V gene sequence: CDR1 MNHNS, CDR2 SASEGT. There are 13 residues in the CDR3. Here the CDR3 DNA reads TGTGCCAGCAGGGACGACAGGGGGCCCGGCTACACCTTC. Amino acids: CASRDDRGPGYTF.

The sample holds a few counts of this clonotype. The rearrangement uses TRBV11-3 and TRBJ2-5; D perhaps matches TRBD1 (5 bases). CDR1 SGHNT and CDR2 YENEEA come from the germline V gene. This CDR3 comprises 14 residues. The V end was cut by 5 bases, the J end by 3 bases, with 13 bases between. This CDR3 reads CASSASDREETQYF. As DNA, the CDR3 is TGTGCCAGCAGCGCTTCAGACAGAGAAGAGACCCAGTACTTC.

The sample holds a few counts of this clonotype. V is TRBV11-2 and J is TRBJ2-7; D is possibly TRBD1 (6 bases). There are 13 residues in the CDR3. Looked up from germline, CDR1 is SGHAT and CDR2 is FQNNGV. Trimming cost V 4 bases and J 1 base, with 8 bases left between them. In DNA form, the CDR3 reads TGTGCCAGCAGCTCGGACAGATCCTACGAGCAGTACGTC. Translating gives CASSSDRSYEQYV.

In this sample, this clonotype turned up a few times. The chain employs TRBV4-3 and TRBJ2-2, with D perhaps TRBD2 (6 bases). Trimming took 0 bases from V and 9 from J, leaving 14 bases between them. The CDR3 has 15 residues. CDR1 LGHNA and CDR2 YSLEER come from the germline V gene. DNA of the CDR3: TGCGCCAGCAGCCAAGACGGTTTGGGGGGACGGGAGCTGTTTTTT. It encodes CASSQDGLGGRELFF.

The chain recombines TRBV5-1 with TRBJ2-7; D ambiguous. This CDR3 spans 15 amino acids. CDR1 and CDR2 (germline): SGHRS, YFSETQ. With 0 bases removed from V and 2 bases from J, the gap between germline ends came to 12 bases. Here the CDR3 reads CASSLVALTTYEQYF. CDR3 bases: TGCGCCAGCAGCTTGGTAGCACTAACCACCTACGAGCAGTACTTC.

This clonotype occurred a few times. J is TRBJ1-6 and V is TRBV5-1; no firm D call. This CDR3 has 15 residues. V shed 0 bases and J shed 10 bases, with 14 bases lying between them. CDR1 is SGHRS and CDR2 is YFSETQ in the germline V gene. The CDR3 coding sequence is TGCGCCAGCAGCTTGGGAGAAACTGTTAAGTCACCCCTCCACTTT. Its protein product is CASSLGETVKSPLHF.

This clonotype has a handful of counts. The chain links TRBV6-5 to TRBJ2-3; 7 nucleotides align to TRBD2. The germline CDR1 and CDR2 sequences are MNHEY and SVGAGI. Losses at the gene ends were 5 bases for V and 5 bases for J; bases not matched to a gene: 13. This CDR3 has 16 amino acids. The CDR3 DNA reads as TGTGCCAGCAGTCCACACAGCGGACTAGGAGTAGATACGCAGTATTTT. Translation: CASSPHSGLGVDTQYF.

This clonotype was detected a few times. The chain couples TRBV27 to TRBJ2-1, with D possibly being TRBD2 (5 bases). The CDR3 covers 16 residues. The germline gives CDR1 MNHEY, CDR2 SMNVEV (reference sequence). V shed 5 bases and J shed 7 bases, with 21 bases lying between them. The DNA for the CDR3 is TGTGCCAGCAGTCCTCACAGAGAGAGGGCTTTAAATGAGCAGTTCTTC. Protein: CASSPHRERALNEQFF.

V is TRBV25-1 and J is TRBJ2-5; possible D gene TRBD2, 6 bases. The CDR3 is 15 residues long. V lost 1 base and J 5 bases, leaving 14 bases between the germline ends. The germline gives CDR1 MGHDK, CDR2 SYGVNS. CDR3 nucleotide sequence: TGTGCCAGCAGTGAATCAGGCGGGGCGGGGGAGACCCAGTACTTC. Translated, it gives CASSESGGAGETQYF.

This sequence joins TRBV7-2 and TRBJ2-3; 7 bases align to TRBD1. The CDR3 consists of 15 residues. V shed 2 bases, J shed 2 bases, and the junction held 4 bases outside the gene matches. The V gene's germline CDR1 is SGHTA and CDR2 FQGNSA. DNA for the CDR3: TGTGCCAGCAGCTTAAACAGGGGCATCACAGATACGCAGTATTTT. This translates into CASSLNRGITDTQYF.

The rearrangement uses TRBV12-3 or TRBV12-4 and TRBJ2-1; 11 positions match TRBD2. The CDR3 runs 13 residues. Trimming cost V 10 bases and J 4 bases; bases outside gene matches: 3. CDR3 sequence reads: CAISSGGYNEQFF. DNA of the CDR3: TGTGCCATTTCTAGCGGGGGGTACAATGAGCAGTTCTTC.